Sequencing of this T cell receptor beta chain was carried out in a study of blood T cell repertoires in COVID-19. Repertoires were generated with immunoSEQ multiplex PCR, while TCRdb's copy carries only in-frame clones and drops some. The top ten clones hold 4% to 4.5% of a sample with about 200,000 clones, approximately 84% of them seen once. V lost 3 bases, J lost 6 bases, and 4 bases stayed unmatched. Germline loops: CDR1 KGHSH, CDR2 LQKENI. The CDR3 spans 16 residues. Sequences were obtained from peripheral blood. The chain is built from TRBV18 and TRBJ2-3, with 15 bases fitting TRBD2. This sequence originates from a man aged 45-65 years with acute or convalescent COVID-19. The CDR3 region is CASSPGTSGGPDTQYF. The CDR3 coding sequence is TGTGCCAGCTCACCTGGGACTAGCGGGGGGCCGGATACGCAGTATTTT.